A single T cell receptor (beta chain) is shown here with its context. This clone was detected only a few times. It has no known antigen specificity. Base qualities are not provided; no much larger clone lies one nucleotide away. TCRbeta CDR3 regions were amplified from genomic DNA using the immunoSEQ Assay, a bias-controlled multiplex PCR. Turning to the authors' computational methods: Within the assay, amplification of reference gene primers was used to estimate how many nucleated cells each sample contained. To quantify the absolute abundance of each unique TCRbeta CDR3 rearrangement, sequence reads were collapsed and filtered. Productive Simpson clonality was computed per sample as the square root of Simpson's diversity index over productive rearrangements. As stored in TCRdb, this immuneACCESS dataset retains in-frame rearrangements with V and J assigned. A fraction of the clones does not appear; measured against another copy, unresolved V genes explain less than half of the discrepancy, and the remainder lacks a known reason. V and J calls and clone size are those listed in that table; D and trimming were worked out from the DNA. The sample contains about 150,000 clones, around 80% of them found a single time. The ten most abundant clones make up over 8% of the sample.

This sample is drawn from a study of blood T cell repertoires in COVID-19 (dated by TCRdb to the early 2020s). A note on the overall study: Samples covering the acute and convalescent phases of COVID-19 were provided by collaborators in the United States, Italy and Spain. The prospective study material was composed of cDNA or gDNA derived from T cells, B-cell-depleted T cells, or PBMCs. Deeply sampled blood TCRbeta repertoires from subjects exposed to, actively infected with, or recovered from COVID-19 were included in the dataset. The repertoires were made available in a free public database intended to serve as a resource for research on the immune response to SARS-CoV-2. Samples were obtained from the ongoing ImmuneRACE study (first 160 participants) and from roughly 1,300 subjects provided by 6 global collaborators. A de-identified subject ID, COVID-19 status, age in years and sex were almost always included in the sample metadata. Where available, HLA class I and class II types were taken from metadata supplied by the sample provider and were not determined by assay-based typing. Here is what the overall study found, with its caveats: The amount of clinical and demographic metadata varied by source and participant and was provided uncurated.

Whole blood was collected in K2EDTA tubes by collaborating institutions according to the institutions' own protocols. For TCRbeta analysis, collaborators shipped samples as frozen whole blood, isolated PBMCs, or DNA extracted from either of those sample types. V was cut back by 2 bases and J by 2 bases, leaving a gap of 6 bases between them. The CDR3 has 13 amino acids, counting the end cysteine and phenylalanine. Only the CDR3 part of the read is kept: 39 bases, read in frame from the first base. Taken from the germline V gene, the CDR1 and CDR2 loops are SGHAT and FQNNGV. The sequenced material came from peripheral blood. The TCR sequence derives from a woman in her 50s with acute or convalescent COVID-19. The sequence joins TRBV11-2 to TRBJ2-5; the D gene lacks a confident call. The CDR3 reads as follows: CASSLSQQETQYF. The bases are TGTGCCAGCAGCTTAAGTCAGCAAGAGACCCAGTACTTC.